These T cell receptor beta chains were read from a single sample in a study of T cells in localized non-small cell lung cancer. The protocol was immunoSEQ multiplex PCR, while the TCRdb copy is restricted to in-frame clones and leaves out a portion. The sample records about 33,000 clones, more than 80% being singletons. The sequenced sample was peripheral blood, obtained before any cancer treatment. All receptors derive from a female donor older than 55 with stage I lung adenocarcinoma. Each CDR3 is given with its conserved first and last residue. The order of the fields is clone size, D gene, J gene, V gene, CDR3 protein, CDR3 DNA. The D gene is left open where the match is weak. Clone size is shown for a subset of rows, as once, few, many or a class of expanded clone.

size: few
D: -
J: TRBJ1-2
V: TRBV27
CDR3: CASSPPPPHHPAGEGYTF
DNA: TGTGCCAGCAGTCCACCCCCCCCGCATCACCCGGCGGGGGAAGGCTACACCTTC

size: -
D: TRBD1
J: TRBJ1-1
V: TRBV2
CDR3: CASSKTGGFTEAFF
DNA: TGTGCCAGCAGTAAAACAGGGGGCTTCACTGAAGCTTTCTTT

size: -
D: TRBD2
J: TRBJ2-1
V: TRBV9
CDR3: CASSELAGAYEQFF
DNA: TGTGCCAGCAGCGAACTAGCGGGGGCCTATGAGCAGTTCTTC

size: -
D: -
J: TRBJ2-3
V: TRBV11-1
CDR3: CASSLSVASGTQYF
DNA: TGTGCCAGCAGCTTATCAGTAGCGTCGGGTACGCAGTATTTT

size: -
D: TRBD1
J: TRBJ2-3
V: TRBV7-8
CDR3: CASSRAPGQQTLRTDTQYF
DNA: TGTGCCAGCAGCAGAGCGCCGGGACAGCAAACTCTGAGGACAGATACGCAGTATTTT

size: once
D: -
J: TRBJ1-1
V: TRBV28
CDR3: CAIRRTRGAEAFF
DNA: TGTGCCATCCGCCGGACACGGGGCGCTGAAGCTTTCTTT

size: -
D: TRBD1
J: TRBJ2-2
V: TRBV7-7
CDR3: CASSLALGQVTGELFF
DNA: TGTGCCAGCAGCTTAGCCCTTGGACAGGTCACCGGGGAGCTGTTTTTT

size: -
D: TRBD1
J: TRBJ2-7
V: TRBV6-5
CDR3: CASSYRGQGTYEQYF
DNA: TGTGCCAGCAGTTACAGGGGACAGGGGACCTACGAGCAGTACTTC

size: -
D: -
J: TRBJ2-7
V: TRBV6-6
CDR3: CASSQDGYEQYF
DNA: TGTGCCAGCAGTCAAGACGGCTACGAGCAGTACTTC

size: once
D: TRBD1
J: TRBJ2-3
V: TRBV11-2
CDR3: CASTLRGGQGDTQYF
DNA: TGTGCCAGCACCCTAAGAGGGGGCCAGGGAGATACGCAGTATTTT

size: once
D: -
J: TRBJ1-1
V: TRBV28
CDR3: CASSLFPGRGTEAFF
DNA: TGTGCCAGCAGTTTATTCCCCGGTAGGGGGACTGAAGCTTTCTTT

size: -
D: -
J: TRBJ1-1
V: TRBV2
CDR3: CASSGLQGRSTEAFF
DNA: TGTGCCAGCAGTGGCCTACAGGGACGGAGCACTGAAGCTTTCTTT

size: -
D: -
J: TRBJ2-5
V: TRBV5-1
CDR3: CASSLTFQGRGKETQYF
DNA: TGCGCCAGCAGCTTGACGTTCCAAGGCAGGGGAAAAGAGACCCAGTACTTC

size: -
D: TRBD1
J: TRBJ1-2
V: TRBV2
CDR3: CASNRRGLDYGYTF
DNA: TGTGCCAGCAACCGCAGGGGGTTAGACTATGGCTACACCTTC

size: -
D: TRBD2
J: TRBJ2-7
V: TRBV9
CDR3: CASSVAGGLTPYEQYF
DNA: TGTGCCAGCAGCGTAGCGGGGGGACTCACACCCTACGAGCAGTACTTC

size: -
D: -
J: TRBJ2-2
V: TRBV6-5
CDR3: CASTSDGNTGELFF
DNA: TGTGCCAGCACCTCGGACGGGAACACCGGGGAGCTGTTTTTT

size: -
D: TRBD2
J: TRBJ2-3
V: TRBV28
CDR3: CASSPAAAGGPWVTDTQYF
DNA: TGTGCCAGCAGTCCGGCGGCGGCGGGGGGGCCGTGGGTCACAGATACGCAGTATTTT

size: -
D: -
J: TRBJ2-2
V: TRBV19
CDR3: CASRLATTLDAGELFF
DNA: TGTGCCAGTAGATTAGCGACGACCCTTGATGCCGGGGAGCTGTTTTTT

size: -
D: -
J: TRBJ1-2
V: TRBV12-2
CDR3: CASRLHLGQPDYGYTF
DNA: TGTGCAAGTCGCTTACATCTCGGACAGCCTGACTATGGCTACACCTTC

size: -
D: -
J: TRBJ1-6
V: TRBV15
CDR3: CATSRSQDRRYSPLHF
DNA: TGTGCCACCAGCAGGAGTCAAGACCGGCGGTATTCACCCCTCCACTTT